A single sample gave rise to the 15 T cell receptor beta chains below, sequenced in a study of regulatory T cells in long-lasting Graves disease. Researchers made TCR beta libraries by using iRepertoire HTBI primers and running Arm-PCR on CDR3 regions. Each CDR3 protein gets one entry after TCRdb re-called the multiplex PCR reads with MiXCR. The data show a few hundred thousand distinct CDR3 sequences, around 15% seen once. Described time point: newly diagnosed GD, antithyroid drugs for less than 3 months. From PBMCs, RNA was extracted and then used to make the TCR library. The same sample was also used in a study of T cells in Graves' hyperthyroidism and ophthalmopathy.

The input for sequencing was peripheral blood mononuclear cells (PBMCs), taken at new diagnosis, from a patient treated with antithyroid drugs. The origin of the receptors is a woman younger than 30 with Graves disease.

The gene calls are TRBV6-1 and TRBJ2-3; no firm D call. Trimming left V 4 bases short and J 0 bases short, with 5 bases between. The CDR3 has 13 amino acids. The germline V gene has CDR1 MNHNS and CDR2 SASEGT. CDR3 nucleotides: TGTGCCAGCAGTGGCTATAGCACAGATACGCAGTATTTT. Residues: CASSGYSTDTQYF.

Many counts were recorded for this clonotype. The chain carries TRBV28 and TRBJ2-7; 8 bases map to TRBD1. CDR3 length: 15 residues. The ends lost 3 bases at V and 5 bases at J; junction bases unmatched: 9. Germline CDR1 and CDR2: MDHEN and SYDVKM. The CDR3 loop is CASSLWGDRTNEQYF. The CDR3 bases are TGTGCCAGCAGTTTGTGGGGGGACAGGACGAACGAGCAGTACTTC.

A note on this clonotype: At one end the junction does not follow the germline gene, possibly because of a read error. J is TRBJ2-7 and V is TRBV6-2 or TRBV6-3; D is undetermined. CDR3 size: 12 residues. Per germline, CDR1 MNHEY and CDR2 SVGEGT. The CDR3 region is CTSSLPEYEQYF. CDR3 sequence (DNA): TGTACCAGCAGCCTTCCGGAGTACGAGCAGTACTTC.

This clonotype was counted at least ten times. CDR3 in DNA: TGTGCCAGCACTGCGGGAGGGTCCTACAATGAGCAGTTCTTC. Translated: CASTAGGSYNEQFF. The gene calls are TRBV19 and TRBJ2-1, with 9 bases matching TRBD2. Trimming at V came to 9 bases and at J to 1 base, leaving 4 bases not matched to a gene. CDR1 is LNHDA, CDR2 SQIVND, per germline (reference sequence). The CDR3 covers 14 residues.

This clonotype was observed many times. V and J are TRBV3-1 and TRBJ2-5, with D possibly TRBD2 on 6 matching bases. Germline V gives CDR1 LGHDT, CDR2 YNNKEL (reference sequence). This CDR3 is 14 amino acids long. The germline V and J ends were trimmed by 1 base and 4 bases, with 10 bases remaining between them. CDR3 loop: CASSQGRGGETQYF. CDR3 DNA: TGTGCCAGCAGCCAAGGGAGGGGCGGAGAGACCCAGTACTTC.

The V call is TRBV7-3, the J call TRBJ2-2; D is unresolved. Germline CDR1 reads SGHTA; CDR2 reads FQGTGA. V was cut by 7 bases and J by 6 bases, with 15 bases left in between. The CDR3 is 14 residues long. CDR3 protein: CASTERYSAGELFF. The CDR3, as DNA: TGTGCCAGCACCGAGCGCTACAGCGCCGGGGAGCTGTTTTTT.

This clonotype was counted only a few times. The chain links TRBV5-5 to TRBJ2-2; D perhaps matches TRBD1 (6 bases). The ends were cut back, 2 bases at V and 7 bases at J, with 15 bases in the middle. The CDR3 has 15 amino acids. Germline V gene sequence: CDR1 SGHKS, CDR2 YYEKEE (reference sequence). The CDR3, as DNA: TGTGCCAGCAGCTTATTCTCGGCAGGGGACGGGGAGCTGTTTTTT. As protein: CASSLFSAGDGELFF.

In its sample, this clonotype was seen many times. The chain combines TRBV12-3 or TRBV12-4 with TRBJ2-1, with unresolved D. This CDR3 spans 13 amino acids. Trimming took off 6 bases at V and 1 base at J, with 7 bases between the two ends. The CDR3 nucleotides read TGTGCCAGCAGCTTCTTGTCCTACAATGAGCAGTTCTTC. This codes for CASSFLSYNEQFF.

This chain joins TRBV28 and TRBJ2-3, with a weak D call TRBD2 (5 bases). CDR3 length: 18 residues. V lost 4 bases and J 1 base, leaving 21 bases between the germline ends. Looked up from germline, CDR1 is MDHEN and CDR2 is SYDVKM. CDR3 sequence: CASSSSTLVTWGTDTQYF. The CDR3 nucleotides are TGTGCCAGCAGTTCCTCTACACTAGTAACCTGGGGCACAGATACGCAGTATTTT.

This clonotype was found a few times. This sequence joins TRBV9 and TRBJ2-7; D might be TRBD2 (5 bases). V was pared by 4 bases and J by 4 bases, with 12 bases between. The CDR3 is 13 amino acids. Germline values: CDR1 SGDLS, CDR2 YYNGEE. The CDR3: CASSTGLFYEQYF. The CDR3 DNA reads as TGTGCCAGCAGCACCGGACTTTTTTACGAGCAGTACTTC.

This clonotype has a handful of counts. The chain uses TRBV28 and TRBJ2-1; no clear D. The CDR3 is 11 amino acids. Germline CDR1 and CDR2: MDHEN and SYDVKM. V was cut by 0 bases and J by 7 bases, with 1 base left in between. The CDR3 nucleotides are TGTGCCAGCAGTTTATGGAATGAGCAGTTCTTC. Translated: CASSLWNEQFF.

The sample holds many counts of this clonotype. The chain links TRBV12-3 or TRBV12-4 to TRBJ1-2; D is ambiguous. The CDR3 length is 13 residues. V gave up 2 bases and J gave up 3 bases, with 7 bases separating them. DNA of the CDR3: TGTGCCAGCAGTTTATATTCGGACTATGGCTACACCTTC. Translating gives CASSLYSDYGYTF.

Ten or more counts support this clonotype. The CDR3 protein is CSAGRGQETQYF. DNA of the CDR3: TGCAGTGCCGGCAGGGGGCAAGAGACCCAGTACTTC. The V gene is TRBV20-1, the J gene TRBJ2-5; 7 bases are a match to TRBD1. Losses at the gene ends were 6 bases for V and 2 bases for J; bases not matched to a gene: 3. The CDR3 length is 12 residues. Germline V gives CDR1 DFQATT, CDR2 SNEGSKA (reference sequence).

This clonotype was seen at least ten times. The chain combines TRBV28 with TRBJ2-7; possible D gene TRBD1, 6 bases. The CDR3 loop spans 17 amino acids. Trimming removed 7 bases from V and 5 bases from J, with 27 bases in between. Germline lookup yields CDR1 MDHEN and CDR2 SYDVKM. The DNA for the CDR3 is TGTGCCAGCATGCCATCCTTGGGGCAGGGGAATGTTCACGAGCAGTACTTC. Its protein product is CASMPSLGQGNVHEQYF. Full variable domain (outside the CDR3, taken from reference TRBV28 and TRBJ2-7): DVKVTQSSRYLVKRTGEKVFLECVQDMDHENMFWYRQDPGLGLRLIYFSYDVKMKEKGDIPEGYSVSREKKERFSLILESASTNQTSMYLCASMPSLGQGNVHEQYFGPGTRLTVT.

Ten or more counts support this clonotype. The chain uses TRBV5-4 and TRBJ2-5; D is unresolved. The CDR3 sequence is 11 residues long. The V and J ends lost 4 bases and 3 bases respectively, with 4 bases between them. CDR1 and CDR2 (germline): SGHNT, YYREEE (reference sequence). CDR3 in DNA: TGTGCCAGCAGCGCCGAAGAGACCCAGTACTTC. Translation gives CASSAEETQYF.